Below, 30 T cell receptor beta chains from the same sample are listed, as sequenced in a study of blood T cell repertoires in COVID-19. The data were produced by immunoSEQ multiplex PCR, yet TCRdb's version contains in-frame clones alone and is incomplete. Of around 210,000 clones detected, 85% appear once; the ten largest clones hold around 1%. Source material: peripheral blood. The receptors shown here come from a man between 60 and 70 years old with COVID-19, enrolled during active disease.

The chain employs TRBV28 and TRBJ2-1; 8 bases are shared with TRBD1. The CDR3 is 15 amino acids. The germline CDR1 and CDR2 sequences are MDHEN and SYDVKM. Trimming took 4 bases from V and 5 from J; bases not matched to a gene: 7. The CDR3 is CASSSRTGWDNEQFF. CDR3 sequence (DNA): TGTGCCAGCAGTTCCAGGACAGGGTGGGACAATGAGCAGTTCTTC.

The chain combines TRBV20-1 with TRBJ2-7, with D perhaps matching TRBD2 (6 bases). Trimming removed 3 bases from V and 0 bases from J, with 18 bases in between. CDR3 size: 16 residues. Germline assignment: CDR1 DFQATT and CDR2 SNEGSKA (reference sequence). The CDR3 here is CSASWARGRSSYEQYF. The DNA for the CDR3 is TGCAGTGCTAGTTGGGCGCGGGGCAGGAGCTCCTACGAGCAGTACTTC.

In this sample, this clone turned up a few times. V usage is TRBV14 and J usage is TRBJ1-3; tentative D call: TRBD1 (6 bases). The V and J ends lost 4 bases and 0 bases respectively, with 13 bases between them. CDR1 is SGHDN, CDR2 FVKESK, per germline. This CDR3 spans 16 amino acids. CDR3 region: CASSLYQGNSGNTIYF. The CDR3 region has the DNA TGTGCCAGCAGCCTGTACCAGGGGAACTCTGGAAACACCATATATTTT.

The chain employs TRBV3-1 (or the pseudogene TRBV3-2) and TRBJ1-6, with TRBD1 matching 7 bases. Germline lookup yields CDR1 LGHDT and CDR2 YNNKEL (reference sequence). Losses at the gene ends were 3 bases for V and 7 bases for J; bases not matched to a gene: 6. This CDR3 region has 15 residues. The CDR3 sequence: CASSQSGQRNSPLHF. The CDR3 coding sequence is TGTGCCAGCAGCCAGTCGGGACAGAGAAATTCACCCCTCCACTTT.

This clone was picked up one time. The chain employs TRBV3-1 (or the pseudogene TRBV3-2) and TRBJ2-5; D is perhaps TRBD2 (6 bases). Germline V gene sequence: CDR1 LGHDT, CDR2 YNNKEL (reference sequence). V was pared by 1 base and J by 7 bases, with 10 bases between. The CDR3 is made up of 13 amino acids. CDR3 sequence: CASSQGARGTQYF. CDR3 sequence (DNA): TGTGCCAGCAGCCAAGGGGCGCGGGGGACCCAGTACTTC.

This chain uses TRBV6-2 or TRBV6-3 with TRBJ1-1; D call uncertain. The V end lost 0 bases, the J end lost 7 bases, and 9 bases lay between the germline ends. There are 13 residues in the CDR3. CDR1 is MNHEY, CDR2 SVGEGT, per germline. DNA of the CDR3: TGTGCCAGCAGTTACTCGGGAGCCTTTGAAGCTTTCTTT. Its translation is CASSYSGAFEAFF.

The rearrangement joins TRBV14 to TRBJ1-2; D is possibly TRBD1 (5 bases). The V gene's germline CDR1 is SGHDN and CDR2 FVKESK. V shed 5 bases and J shed 4 bases, with 11 bases lying between them. The CDR3 consists of 13 residues. This CDR3 reads CASSLDIAYGYTF. As DNA, the CDR3 is TGTGCCAGCAGCTTGGACATAGCCTATGGCTACACCTTC.

This clone was seen a single time. The gene calls are TRBV7-9 and TRBJ1-1; D remains ambiguous. CDR3 length equals 13 residues. Trimming pared 10 bases from V and 1 base from J, leaving 13 bases between. CDR1 is SEHNR, CDR2 FQNEAQ, per germline (reference sequence). The CDR3 nucleotides are TGTGCCATCCCGCTAACTGAGAACACTGAAGCTTTCTTT. Amino acids: CAIPLTENTEAFF.

CDR3 nucleotides: TGCAGCGCAATTGGGGGCCAGGGGGATACGCAGTATTTT. Its translation is CSAIGGQGDTQYF. The chain links TRBV29-1 to TRBJ2-3, with D possibly TRBD1 on 6 matching bases. V was shortened by 7 bases and J by 6 bases, with 17 bases between the two germline ends. CDR1 and CDR2 from the germline V gene are SQVTM and ANQGSEA. This CDR3 is 13 amino acids long.

The rearrangement joins TRBV5-1 to TRBJ1-5; TRBD1 agrees at 7 bases. Germline V gene data show CDR1 as SGHRS and CDR2 as YFSETQ. J lost 7 bases, V lost 1 base, and 8 bases had no gene match. There are 15 residues in the CDR3. CDR3 sequence: CASSLQGDLKQPQHF. CDR3 DNA sequence: TGCGCCAGCAGCTTGCAGGGGGATCTAAAGCAGCCCCAGCATTTT.

The rearrangement uses TRBV9 and TRBJ1-1; perhaps TRBD1 as D (6 bases). Trimming removed 3 bases from V and 1 base from J, with 16 bases in between. Per the germline V gene, CDR1 is SGDLS and CDR2 is YYNGEE. This CDR3 is 16 amino acids long. CDR3 amino acids: CASSEPLGHRNTEAFF. In DNA, the CDR3 is TGTGCCAGCAGCGAACCCCTGGGACATCGGAACACTGAAGCTTTCTTT. Full variable domain (outside the CDR3, taken from reference TRBV9 and TRBJ1-1): DSGVTQTPKHLITATGQRVTLRCSPRSGDLSVYWYQQSLDQGLQFLIQYYNGEERAKGNILERFSAQQFPDLHSELNLSSLELGDSALYFCASSEPLGHRNTEAFFGQGTRLTVV.

V gene TRBV5-5 combines with J gene TRBJ1-2; weak D call: TRBD1 (5 bases). V was cut by 4 bases and J by 7 bases, with 14 bases left in between. CDR1 is SGHKS and CDR2 is YYEKEE in the germline V gene (reference sequence). This CDR3 has 13 amino acids. CDR3 nucleotides: TGTGCCAGCAGCCCACCCGGGGGTGGTGGCTACACCTTC. This gives the protein CASSPPGGGGYTF. Full variable domain (rest looked up from reference TRBV5-5 and TRBJ1-2): DAGVTQSPTHLIKTRGQQVTLRCSPISGHKSVSWYQQVLGQGPQFIFQYYEKEERGRGNFPDRFSARQFPNYSSELNVNALLLGDSALYLCASSPPGGGGYTFGSGTRLTVV.

The chain couples TRBV6-2 or TRBV6-3 to TRBJ1-2; a weak D match, TRBD1 (5 bases). CDR3 size: 13 residues. Germline CDR1 is MNHEY and CDR2 is SVGEGT. Trimming pared 2 bases from V and 8 bases from J, leaving 12 bases between. Written as DNA, the CDR3 is TGTGCCAGCAGTTACCCACAGGCTACCGGCTACACCTTC. Protein product: CASSYPQATGYTF.

This chain uses TRBV9 with TRBJ2-1, with D maybe TRBD2 (6 bases). Germline CDR1 is SGDLS and CDR2 is YYNGEE. The CDR3 runs 14 residues. The V gene lost 0 bases and the J gene lost 5 bases, with 9 bases spanning the gap. CDR3 protein: CASSVATSNNEQFF. The CDR3, as DNA: TGTGCCAGCAGCGTAGCTACTAGCAACAATGAGCAGTTCTTC.

The chain carries TRBV29-1 and TRBJ2-7; possibly TRBD2 for D (7 bases). Germline V lookup: CDR1 SQVTM, CDR2 ANQGSEA. The CDR3 covers 12 residues. Trimming stripped 7 bases from V and 3 bases from J, with 13 bases between. CDR3 protein: CSALGGGYEQYF. CDR3 sequence (DNA): TGCAGCGCTCTAGGGGGGGGCTACGAGCAGTACTTC.

Here the CDR3 reads CASSPTGEYYEQYF. The CDR3 DNA reads as TGTGCCAGCAGCCCGACGGGGGAGTACTACGAGCAGTACTTC. The chain recombines TRBV7-3 with TRBJ2-7; maybe TRBD2 (6 bases). With 5 bases removed from V and 3 bases from J, the gap between germline ends came to 14 bases. The CDR3 loop spans 14 amino acids. CDR1 and CDR2 from the germline V gene are SGHTA and FQGTGA.

About this clone: Other DNA sequences from this sample encode an identical CDR3 as well. The V call is TRBV19, the J call TRBJ1-4, with TRBD1 identical over 7 bases. V was pared by 8 bases and J by 4 bases, with 4 bases of the junction left unmatched. Germline values: CDR1 LNHDA, CDR2 SQIVND (reference sequence). The CDR3 has 13 amino acids. CDR3 sequence reads: CASSTGNNEKLFF. The CDR3 DNA reads as TGTGCCAGTTCGACAGGGAATAATGAAAAACTGTTTTTT. The complete variable domain, with remaining parts taken from reference TRBV19 and TRBJ1-4, reads DGGITQSPKYLFRKEGQNVTLSCEQNLNHDAMYWYRQDPGQGLRLIYYSQIVNDFQKGDIAEGYSVSREKKESFPLTVTSAQKNPTAFYLCASSTGNNEKLFFGSGTQLSVL.

This chain uses TRBV5-1 with TRBJ1-3; a weak D match, TRBD1 (5 bases). The CDR3 extends over 16 amino acids. V was trimmed by 4 bases and J by 0 bases, leaving 14 bases between them. CDR1 is SGHRS, CDR2 YFSETQ, per germline. As DNA, the CDR3 is TGCGCCAGCAGCCCAGGCGGGGCGGTCTCTGGAAACACCATATATTTT. This sequence encodes CASSPGGAVSGNTIYF.

The chain is built from TRBV5-1 and TRBJ2-1; unclear D gene. The ends were cut back, 0 bases at V and 4 bases at J, with 5 bases in the middle. Germline values: CDR1 SGHRS, CDR2 YFSETQ. This CDR3 region has 13 residues. CDR3 sequence (DNA): TGCGCCAGCAGCTTGGGGCAATACAATGAGCAGTTCTTC. Its protein product is CASSLGQYNEQFF.

This clone was seen a single time. The chain employs TRBV19 and TRBJ2-2; TRBD2 agrees at 16 bases. In germline, CDR1 is LNHDA, CDR2 SQIVND (reference sequence). The CDR3 has 18 amino acids. Trimming cost V 7 bases and J 4 bases; bases outside gene matches: 9. The CDR3 spells CASTRGLAGGPGTGELFF. The DNA of the CDR3 is TGTGCCAGTACCCGGGGACTAGCGGGAGGGCCCGGCACCGGGGAGCTGTTTTTT.

The chain joins TRBV27 to TRBJ2-7, with TRBD2 identical over 9 bases. The CDR3 is 14 amino acids. V gave up 6 bases and J gave up 0 bases; unmatched junction bases: 3. From germline, CDR1 is MNHEY and CDR2 SMNVEV (reference sequence). The CDR3 here is CASRGLAFSYEQYF. CDR3 nucleotides: TGTGCCAGCAGAGGACTAGCGTTCTCCTACGAGCAGTACTTC.

J is TRBJ2-1 and V is TRBV9; 8 bases agree with TRBD1. Germline trimming cut 1 base from V and 7 bases from J; bases unmatched to any gene: 4. CDR3 size: 14 residues. Germline loops: CDR1 SGDLS, CDR2 YYNGEE. The CDR3 protein is CASSVMDRANEQFF. CDR3 bases: TGTGCCAGCAGCGTAATGGACAGGGCGAATGAGCAGTTCTTC. The full variable domain, rest sourced from reference TRBV9 and TRBJ2-1, is DSGVTQTPKHLITATGQRVTLRCSPRSGDLSVYWYQQSLDQGLQFLIQYYNGEERAKGNILERFSAQQFPDLHSELNLSSLELGDSALYFCASSVMDRANEQFFGPGTRLTVL.

The CDR3, as DNA: TGTGCCAGTAGCGAAGGGACAGGGACGACCATATATTTT. Its translation is CASSEGTGTTIYF. The rearrangement links TRBV19 to TRBJ1-3; TRBD1 aligns across 9 bases. The CDR3 loop spans 13 amino acids. The V gene's germline CDR1 is LNHDA and CDR2 SQIVND (reference sequence). V lost 6 bases to trimming and J lost 10 bases; unmatched junction nucleotides: 7.

The rearrangement links TRBV7-2 to TRBJ2-5, with 12 bases fitting TRBD2. Germline CDR1 reads SGHTA; CDR2 reads FQGNSA. The V segment lost 5 bases and the J segment 4 bases; nucleotides outside the gene matches: 17. This CDR3 comprises 19 residues. The CDR3 DNA sequence: TGTGCCAGCAGCCCCCGACCCCCTAGCGGGAGGGGGGGGAGAGAGACCCAGTACTTC. It specifies CASSPRPPSGRGGRETQYF.

V usage is TRBV5-4 and J usage is TRBJ1-1, with TRBD1 identical over 8 bases. There are 15 residues in the CDR3. With V trimmed by 3 bases and J by 0 bases, 4 bases remained unmatched. The germline gives CDR1 SGHNT, CDR2 YYREEE (reference sequence). In DNA, the CDR3 is TGTGCCAGCAGCTACGGGACAGGTATGAACACTGAAGCTTTCTTT. Amino acids: CASSYGTGMNTEAFF.

For the CDR3, the DNA is TGTGCCTGGAGAACGGAGGGCTCTGGAAACACCATATATTTT. Amino acids: CAWRTEGSGNTIYF. The chain couples TRBV30 to TRBJ1-3, with D uncertain. The V gene's germline CDR1 is GTSNPN and CDR2 SVGIG (reference sequence). Trimming stripped 3 bases from V and 0 bases from J, with 9 bases between. This CDR3 is built from 14 residues.

V gene TRBV19 combines with J gene TRBJ2-5, with D possibly being TRBD2 (6 bases). Germline V gene data show CDR1 as LNHDA and CDR2 as SQIVND (reference sequence). This CDR3 spans 13 amino acids. Trimming took off 0 bases at V and 5 bases at J, with 7 bases between the two ends. This chain's CDR3 is CASSIESGETQYF. The CDR3 region has the DNA TGTGCCAGTAGTATAGAGAGCGGGGAGACCCAGTACTTC.

The CDR3 bases are TGTGCCAGCCTTGTATCTGGACAGATCTACAATGAGCAGTTCTTC. Residues: CASLVSGQIYNEQFF. This rearrangement joins TRBV2 to TRBJ2-1; D might be TRBD1 (6 bases). The V and J ends lost 8 bases and 3 bases respectively, with 17 bases between them. The CDR3 has 15 residues. The germline V gene encodes CDR1 SNHLY and CDR2 FYNNEI.

The chain has TRBV7-9 and TRBJ2-6; 9 positions match TRBD1. V lost 6 bases to trimming and J lost 0 bases; unmatched junction nucleotides: 9. Germline CDR1 SEHNR, CDR2 FQNEAQ (reference sequence). The CDR3 loop spans 18 amino acids. CDR3: CASSFSGTGPSGANVLTF. Here the CDR3 DNA reads TGTGCCAGCAGTTTCTCCGGGACAGGGCCCTCTGGGGCCAACGTCCTGACTTTC.

In the case of this clone: The same CDR3 arises from other DNA sequences in this sample as well. V and J are TRBV29-1 and TRBJ1-1; 10 bases map to TRBD1. The J segment lost 5 bases and the V segment lost 6 bases, leaving 3 bases of the junction unmatched. The CDR3 is 12 amino acids. CDR1 and CDR2 (germline): SQVTM, ANQGSEA. CDR3 DNA: TGCAGCGTGGACAGGGGGAGGACTGAAGCTTTCTTT. Translation: CSVDRGRTEAFF.